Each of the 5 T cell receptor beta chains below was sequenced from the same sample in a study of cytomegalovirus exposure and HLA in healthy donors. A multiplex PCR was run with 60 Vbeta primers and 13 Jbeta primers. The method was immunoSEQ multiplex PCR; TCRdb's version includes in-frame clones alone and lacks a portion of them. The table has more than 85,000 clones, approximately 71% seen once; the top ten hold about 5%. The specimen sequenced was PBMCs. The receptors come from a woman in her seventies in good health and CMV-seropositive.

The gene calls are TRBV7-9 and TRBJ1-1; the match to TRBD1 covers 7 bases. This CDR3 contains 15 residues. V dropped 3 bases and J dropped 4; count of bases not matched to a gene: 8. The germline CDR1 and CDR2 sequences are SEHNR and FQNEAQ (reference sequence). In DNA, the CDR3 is TGTGCCAGCAGCTTCCCCCCTCGACAGGGCACTGAAGCTTTCTTT. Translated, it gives CASSFPPRQGTEAFF. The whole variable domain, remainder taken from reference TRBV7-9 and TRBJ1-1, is DTGVSQNPRHKITKRGQNVTFRCDPISEHNRLYWYRQTLGQGPEFLTYFQNEAQLEKSRLLSDRFSAERPKGSFSTLEIQRTEQGDSAMYLCASSFPPRQGTEAFFGQGTRLTVV.

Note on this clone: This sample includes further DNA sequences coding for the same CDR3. CDR3 nucleotide sequence: TGCAGCGCTTCGACTAGTGGGTACGAGCAGTACTTC. Its protein product is CSASTSGYEQYF. This chain uses TRBV29-1 with TRBJ2-7, with D possibly TRBD2 on 6 matching bases. Germline V lookup: CDR1 SQVTM, CDR2 ANQGSEA. The CDR3 has 12 residues. V shed 7 bases and J shed 4 bases, with 14 bases lying between them.

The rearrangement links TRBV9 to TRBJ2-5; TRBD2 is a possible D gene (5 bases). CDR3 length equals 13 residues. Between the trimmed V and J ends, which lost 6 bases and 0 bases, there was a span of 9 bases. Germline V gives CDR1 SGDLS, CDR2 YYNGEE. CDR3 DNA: TGTGCCAGCAATCGAGGGAACCAAGAGACCCAGTACTTC. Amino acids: CASNRGNQETQYF.

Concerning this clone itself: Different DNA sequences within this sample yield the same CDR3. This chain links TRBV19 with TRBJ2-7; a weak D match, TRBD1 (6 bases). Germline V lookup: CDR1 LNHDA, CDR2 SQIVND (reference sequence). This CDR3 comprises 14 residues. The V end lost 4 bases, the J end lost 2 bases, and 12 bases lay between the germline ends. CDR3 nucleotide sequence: TGTGCCAGTAGTACAACAGGGCCCCCCTACGAGCAGTACTTC. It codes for CASSTTGPPYEQYF.

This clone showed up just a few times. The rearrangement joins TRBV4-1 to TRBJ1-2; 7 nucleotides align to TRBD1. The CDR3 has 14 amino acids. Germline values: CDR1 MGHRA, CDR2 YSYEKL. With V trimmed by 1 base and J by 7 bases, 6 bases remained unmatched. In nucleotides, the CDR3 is TGCGCCAGCAGCCAAGCCCCGCCAGGGGGTGGCTACACCTTC. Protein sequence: CASSQAPPGGGYTF.